Sequencing of this T cell receptor (beta chain) was carried out in a study of control samples from healthy donors and cancer patients (dated by TCRdb to the early 2020s). The library came from the immunoSEQ multiplex PCR assay. Entries here come from immuneACCESS through TCRdb and include only in-frame sequences with V and J called. Some clones fail to appear in such tables; in the studies checked, an unresolved V gene covers under half of the shortfall, and the cause of the remainder is unknown. Within this sample are some 140,000 clones, with around 94% of them counted one time only. The ten largest clones take up 12% to 15% of the sample. V is pared back by 2 bases and J by 0 bases, with 17 bases lying between the germline termini. The CDR3, cysteine through phenylalanine, is 19 amino acids long. Only the CDR3 portion is preserved as DNA: 57 bases, with reading frame beginning at the first base. Per the germline V gene, SGHDN is the CDR1 and FVKESK is the CDR2.

In the case of this clone: The clone's antigen remains unknown. Within one base of it there is no much larger clone, and no base qualities were kept.

This TCR came from a man aged 55-75 years with colorectal cancer. The chain is encoded by TRBV14 joined to TRBJ2-6; the D gene cannot be named for sure. Sequenced sample: PBMCs. The DNA sequence is given as TGTGCCAGCAGCCAAAGCAGAGTGGGTCTCCTCTCTGGGGCCAACGTCCTGACTTTC. Its protein product is CASSQSRVGLLSGANVLTF.